This T cell receptor (beta chain) was profiled in a study of shared clonotypes between healthy human individuals. Method: immunoSEQ multiplex PCR; TCRdb's copy keeps in-frame clones and lacks some. This sample yields around 550,000 clones, of which 85% to 95% are seen a single time; approximately 0.11% belongs to the top ten. General observations from the study: Sorted-subset sequencing was shown by rarefaction to be incomplete despite large depth. Collection of samples was limited to blood; tissue repertoires likely differ. It was the few donors that limited the genetic and exposure-history diversity represented.

Concerning this clone itself: Its antigen is undetermined.

Germline V gene lookup returns CDR1 MNHEY and CDR2 SMNVEV (reference sequence). V shed 6 bases and J shed 0 bases, with 5 bases lying between them. The CDR3 consists of 12 residues. Positive CCR7 selection of CD45RO-negative cells yielded the naive CD8 cells, and terminally differentiated effector memory CD45RA+ cells were excluded. The clonotype originates from a woman aged 25 to 39 in good health. This sequence joins TRBV27 and TRBJ1-2, with no clear D. Sequencing was done on a sample of naive CD8+ T cells sorted from blood. Here the CDR3 reads CASRNTNYGYTF. CDR3 nucleotides: TGTGCCAGCAGGAACACTAACTATGGCTACACCTTC.